Following are 29 T cell receptor beta chains from one sample sequenced in a study of cytomegalovirus exposure and HLA in healthy donors. Primers included in the PCR were 60 Vbeta and 13 Jbeta primers. Profiled with immunoSEQ multiplex PCR; TCRdb holds only in-frame clones, not every one. The sample totals 200,000 or so clones. The sample comprised PBMCs. The receptors were gathered from a boy aged 5-17 years in good health and CMV-seronegative.

The J gene is TRBJ1-3, the V gene TRBV20-1, with D uncertain. Germline V gives CDR1 DFQATT, CDR2 SNEGSKA (reference sequence). Trimming took 5 bases from V and 4 from J, leaving 6 bases between them. The CDR3 covers 11 residues. The CDR3 loop reads CSALQGNTIYF. The CDR3 DNA reads as TGCAGTGCTCTCCAGGGAAACACCATATATTTT.

The chain employs TRBV11-2 and TRBJ2-7, with 8 positions matching TRBD1. Germline values: CDR1 SGHAT, CDR2 FQNNGV. The CDR3 has 11 amino acids. The CDR3 loop is CGSTGAYEQYF. In nucleotides, the CDR3 is TGTGGCTCGACAGGGGCCTACGAGCAGTACTTC.

The rearrangement links TRBV6-1 to TRBJ1-2; weak D call: TRBD1 (5 bases). The CDR3 is 16 residues long. V was clipped by 0 bases and J by 4 bases, with 15 bases between them. Germline-derived CDR1 and CDR2 are MNHNS and SASEGT. Written as DNA, the CDR3 is TGTGCCAGCAGTGAAGCGGAAAGGGGATTAGCCTATGGCTACACCTTC. It codes for CASSEAERGLAYGYTF.

J is TRBJ2-7 and V is TRBV11-2, with 7 nucleotides matching TRBD2. This CDR3 has 15 residues. The germline V gene has CDR1 SGHAT and CDR2 FQNNGV. The J segment lost 5 bases and the V segment lost 5 bases, leaving 12 bases of the junction unmatched. CDR3 amino acids: CASSLVLGGGDEQYF. The DNA for the CDR3 is TGTGCCAGCAGCCTCGTTTTGGGGGGAGGGGACGAGCAGTACTTC.

J is TRBJ2-5 and V is TRBV6-5, with unresolved D. The DNA end is a closer match to TRBJ2-7, so the J assignment may be wrong. The germline V gene has CDR1 MNHEY and CDR2 SVGAGI. The CDR3 runs to 14 residues. CDR3 coding DNA: TGTGCCAGCAGTTACACCCGCACAAACTACGAGCAGTACTTC. This sequence encodes CASSYTRTNYEQYF.

V and J are TRBV27 and TRBJ1-2; 10 bases line up with TRBD1. This CDR3 has 17 residues. V trimming: 6 bases; J trimming: 4 bases; junction bases outside the gene matches: 14. Per germline, CDR1 MNHEY and CDR2 SMNVEV (reference sequence). For the CDR3, the DNA is TGTGCCAGCAGCTCAGCAGTTTCGGACAGGGGGGGCTATGGCTACACCTTC. Encoded protein: CASSSAVSDRGGYGYTF.

This chain links TRBV4-3 with TRBJ2-3; 11 bases agree with TRBD2. V lost 4 bases and J lost 4; bases outside the gene matches: 7. Germline CDR1 and CDR2: LGHNA and YSLEER. The CDR3 consists of 16 residues. The CDR3 is CASSPFSGGGADTQYF. DNA for the CDR3: TGCGCCAGCAGCCCTTTTAGCGGGGGGGGAGCAGATACGCAGTATTTT.

The chain recombines TRBV9 with TRBJ1-2; a possible D gene is TRBD1 (5 bases). There are 15 residues in the CDR3. The ends were cut back, 5 bases at V and 8 bases at J, with 22 bases in the middle. Germline-derived CDR1 and CDR2 are SGDLS and YYNGEE. The CDR3 spells CASSRLLGATMGYTF. The CDR3 nucleotides read TGTGCCAGCAGTCGCTTATTAGGGGCAACTATGGGCTACACCTTC.

The chain couples TRBV6-5 to TRBJ1-2, with TRBD1 matching over 9 bases. The CDR3 is 15 amino acids. J gave up 5 bases and V 0 bases, and 4 bases lay outside the gene matches. Germline values: CDR1 MNHEY, CDR2 SVGAGI. DNA of the CDR3: TGTGCCAGCAGTTACTCGGGACAGGGAGTGTATGGCTACACCTTC. Its protein product is CASSYSGQGVYGYTF.

The chain uses TRBV6-5 and TRBJ1-6; TRBD1 might be the D (6 bases). V dropped 2 bases and J dropped 10 bases, with 15 bases sitting between them. Germline CDR1 is MNHEY and CDR2 is SVGAGI. The length of the CDR3 is 15 residues. Written as DNA, the CDR3 is TGTGCCAGCAGTTACGGGGAACAGGGTGGATCACCCCTCCACTTT. It codes for CASSYGEQGGSPLHF.

This chain links TRBV7-9 with TRBJ1-4; 7 bases fit TRBD1. The germline gives CDR1 SEHNR, CDR2 FQNEAQ (reference sequence). The CDR3 extends over 14 amino acids. V lost 2 bases to trimming and J lost 4 bases; unmatched junction nucleotides: 1. The CDR3 is CASSLTGDNEKLFF. CDR3 sequence (DNA): TGTGCCAGCAGCTTAACAGGGGATAATGAAAAACTGTTTTTT.

On this clone itself: An end of the junction does not agree with germline; a read error may underlie this. CDR3 protein: CASRLDGTVTDTQYF. Written as DNA, the CDR3 is TGTGCCAGCAGATTAGACGGGACAGTAACAGATACGCAGTATTTT. The J gene is TRBJ2-3, the V gene TRBV7-9, with 7 bases fitting TRBD1. CDR3 size: 15 residues. Germline V lookup: CDR1 SEHNR, CDR2 FQNEAQ (reference sequence).

The CDR3 spells CASSPPTGGDPEQFF. The CDR3, as DNA: TGTGCCAGCAGTCCGCCGACGGGGGGCGATCCTGAGCAGTTCTTC. V is TRBV27 and J is TRBJ2-1; D is possibly TRBD2 (7 bases). Germline assignment: CDR1 MNHEY and CDR2 SMNVEV (reference sequence). V lost 5 bases and J lost 9, with 20 bases in between. This CDR3 is built from 15 residues.

J is TRBJ2-7 and V is TRBV7-3, with TRBD1 identical over 10 bases. CDR1 SGHTA and CDR2 FQGTGA come from the germline V gene. CDR3 length: 16 residues. With 2 bases clipped from V and 3 bases from J, the junction kept 7 bases outside the gene matches. The CDR3 DNA reads as TGTGCCAGCAGCTTAGCTGGACAGGGGGATGACTACGAGCAGTACTTC. Translation: CASSLAGQGDDYEQYF.

The chain recombines TRBV28 with TRBJ1-4; D is unclear. V lost 8 bases, J lost 6 bases, and 7 bases lay in between. This CDR3 contains 11 residues. Germline assignment: CDR1 MDHEN and CDR2 SYDVKM. CDR3 DNA: TGTGCCAGCCATTTTGATGAAAAACTGTTTTTT. Translation: CASHFDEKLFF. Using reference TRBV28 and TRBJ1-4 for the parts outside the CDR3, the full variable domain is DVKVTQSSRYLVKRTGEKVFLECVQDMDHENMFWYRQDPGLGLRLIYFSYDVKMKEKGDIPEGYSVSREKKERFSLILESASTNQTSMYLCASHFDEKLFFGSGTQLSVL.

This chain connects TRBV14 to TRBJ2-5; D is undetermined. TRBJ2-7 explains the end of the DNA better; the J call may be wrong. Germline CDR1 reads SGHDN; CDR2 reads FVKESK. This CDR3 is 15 amino acids long. CDR3 amino acids: CASSPRSIFGNEQYF. In DNA, the CDR3 is TGTGCCAGCAGCCCGCGGTCTATATTTGGCAACGAGCAGTACTTC.

Written as DNA, the CDR3 is TGTGCCAGTAGTATTGGGGCCGGTACCCCCACGAACACTGAAGCTTTCTTT. The encoded protein is CASSIGAGTPTNTEAFF. V is TRBV19 and J is TRBJ1-1, with D maybe TRBD1 (5 bases). Trimming took 3 bases from V and 1 from J, leaving 18 bases between them. CDR3 size: 17 residues. Germline assignment: CDR1 LNHDA and CDR2 SQIVND (reference sequence).

The chain is built from TRBV6-6 and TRBJ2-3; TRBD2 might be the D (6 bases). Trimming left V 6 bases short and J 1 base short, with 17 bases between. The V gene's germline CDR1 is MNHNY and CDR2 SVGAGI (reference sequence). The CDR3 spans 16 residues. The CDR3 DNA is TGTGCCAGCAGGGATTCCCCGGGGGTCCGCACAGATACGCAGTATTTT. It is translated as CASRDSPGVRTDTQYF.

The chain recombines TRBV6-5 with TRBJ1-4, with D uncertain. The V gene lost 2 bases and the J gene lost 8 bases, with 9 bases spanning the gap. The V gene's germline CDR1 is MNHEY and CDR2 SVGAGI. The CDR3 contains 13 residues. The CDR3 bases are TGTGCCAGCAGTTACGGAGAAAAAGAAAAACTGTTTTTT. Translating it yields CASSYGEKEKLFF.

This rearrangement joins TRBV13 to TRBJ1-1, with D uncertain. The CDR3 is 15 residues long. Trimming left V 0 bases short and J 3 bases short, with 11 bases between. Germline V lookup: CDR1 PRHDT, CDR2 FYEKMQ (reference sequence). Here the CDR3 DNA reads TGTGCCAGCAGCTTAGGGTCTCCCGGGGACACTGAAGCTTTCTTT. As protein: CASSLGSPGDTEAFF.

This chain uses TRBV4-3 with TRBJ1-2; tentative D call: TRBD1 (5 bases). Germline V lookup: CDR1 LGHNA, CDR2 YSLEER. The CDR3 consists of 15 residues. Trimming shortened V by 0 bases and J by 4 bases, and 12 bases separated the two germline ends. This CDR3 is CASSQEWGVIYGYTF. CDR3 coding DNA: TGCGCCAGCAGCCAAGAATGGGGGGTTATCTATGGCTACACCTTC.

V usage is TRBV28 and J usage is TRBJ2-1, with 12 nucleotides matching TRBD2. After removal of 6 bases from V and 4 bases from J, the junction contained 4 bases not matched to a gene. The germline CDR1 and CDR2 sequences are MDHEN and SYDVKM. CDR3 length equals 15 residues. DNA for the CDR3: TGTGCCAGCAGGCCTCTAGCGGGGGGGTACAATGAGCAGTTCTTC. Its translation is CASRPLAGGYNEQFF. Using reference TRBV28 and TRBJ2-1 for the parts outside the CDR3, the full variable domain is DVKVTQSSRYLVKRTGEKVFLECVQDMDHENMFWYRQDPGLGLRLIYFSYDVKMKEKGDIPEGYSVSREKKERFSLILESASTNQTSMYLCASRPLAGGYNEQFFGPGTRLTVL.

The rearrangement uses TRBV19 and TRBJ2-5; 14 bases are shared with TRBD2. V was clipped by 1 base and J by 2 bases; unmatched bases: 0. This CDR3 has 16 amino acids. Germline assignment: CDR1 LNHDA and CDR2 SQIVND (reference sequence). The CDR3 DNA reads TGTGCCAGTAGTATAGGACTAGCGGGGGGGCAAGAGACCCAGTACTTC. The encoded protein is CASSIGLAGGQETQYF.

The chain has TRBV10-3 and TRBJ2-3, with TRBD1 as a possible D gene (7 bases). V was shortened by 3 bases and J by 0 bases, with 13 bases between the two germline ends. Germline V gene data show CDR1 as ENHRY and CDR2 as SYGVKD. This CDR3 has 16 amino acids. CDR3 loop: CAISEPGGKSTDTQYF. The DNA for the CDR3 is TGTGCCATCAGTGAACCAGGGGGGAAGAGCACAGATACGCAGTATTTT.

The chain employs TRBV27 and TRBJ1-1; D perhaps matches TRBD1 (5 bases). V was cut by 1 base and J by 4 bases, with 16 bases left in between. Germline lookup yields CDR1 MNHEY and CDR2 SMNVEV (reference sequence). This CDR3 region has 16 residues. In nucleotides, the CDR3 is TGTGCCAGCAGTTTATTGGGGCAGGGTTGGAGCACTGAAGCTTTCTTT. It codes for CASSLLGQGWSTEAFF.

The V gene is TRBV4-2, the J gene TRBJ1-1, with D possibly TRBD1 on 6 matching bases. The germline V gene encodes CDR1 LGHNA and CDR2 YNFKEQ. The V gene lost 0 bases and the J gene lost 6 bases, with 14 bases spanning the gap. The CDR3 consists of 15 residues. CDR3 residues: CASSQEQAEGAEAFF. The CDR3, as DNA: TGTGCCAGCAGCCAAGAACAGGCTGAGGGGGCTGAAGCTTTCTTT.

The chain carries TRBV7-6 and TRBJ1-1, with D possibly being TRBD1 (6 bases). The CDR3 is 16 amino acids. The V gene's germline CDR1 is SGHVS and CDR2 FNYEAQ. Trimming removed 5 bases from V and 2 bases from J, with 18 bases in between. Here the CDR3 DNA reads TGTGCCAGCAGCCCCAATCAAGGGACACCCAACACTGAAGCTTTCTTT. Its protein is CASSPNQGTPNTEAFF.

The rearrangement uses TRBV6-1 and TRBJ1-2; no clear D gene. Germline CDR1 MNHNS, CDR2 SASEGT. Trimming stripped 4 bases from V and 2 bases from J, with 11 bases between. This CDR3 contains 14 residues. The CDR3 DNA reads TGTGCCAGCAGTGGTTGGGAGACAAACTATGGCTACACCTTC. This encodes CASSGWETNYGYTF.

The chain is built from TRBV6-5 and TRBJ2-2; D not resolved. This CDR3 is 12 amino acids long. Germline assignment: CDR1 MNHEY and CDR2 SVGAGI. Trimming removed 7 bases at V and 8 bases at J, with 11 bases between. The DNA of the CDR3 is TGTGCCAGCACCTTGACGAGGGGGGAGCTGTTTTTT. Its protein is CASTLTRGELFF.